The rows below give T cell receptor beta chains drawn from one sample of a study of shared clonotypes between healthy human individuals. This table comes from immunoSEQ multiplex PCR, and its TCRdb copy is limited to in-frame clones, with some not included. The table records 1 million to 1.2 million clones, 60% to 80% of them present only once. Sample: memory CD4+ T cells from PBMCs. Every receptor here comes from a man younger than 35 in good health. Some clones in this sample may be carry-over from other donors' samples. The CDR3 runs from the conserved cysteine through the conserved F or W. The D gene is left open where the match is weak. Size values are once, few and many counts, or a class for expanded clones, and some rows have none.

j_call | clone_size | d_call | v_call | cdr3_aa | cdr3_nt
TRBJ2-3 | . | . | TRBV5-6 | CASSLLPDTQYF | TGTGCCAGCAGCCTTCTTCCAGATACGCAGTATTTT
TRBJ2-2 | . | TRBD1 | TRBV18 | CASSPGQALNTGELFF | TGTGCCAGCTCACCCGGACAGGCCTTGAACACCGGGGAGCTGTTTTTT
TRBJ2-1 | . | . | TRBV5-1 | CASSDSLGAGLNEQFF | TGCGCCAGCAGCGACTCATTGGGGGCCGGACTCAATGAGCAGTTCTTC
TRBJ1-1 | . | TRBD1 | TRBV5-1 | CASSLGQGGNTEAFF | TGCGCCAGCAGCTTGGGACAGGGCGGGAACACTGAAGCTTTCTTT
TRBJ2-1 | . | . | TRBV5-1 | CASSLGDYNEQFF | TGCGCCAGCAGCTTGGGTGATTACAATGAGCAGTTCTTC
TRBJ2-1 | . | TRBD2 | TRBV4-2 | CASKLAISYNEQFF | TGTGCCAGCAAACTAGCGATTTCCTACAATGAGCAGTTCTTC
TRBJ2-2 | . | TRBD2 | TRBV10-3 | CAIRLAGGPGELFF | TGTGCCATCCGACTAGCGGGAGGCCCCGGGGAGCTGTTTTTT
TRBJ2-3 | . | . | TRBV18 | CASSPPYSGTTTQYF | TGTGCCAGCTCACCACCGTACAGCGGGACAACCACGCAGTATTTT
TRBJ2-5 | . | . | TRBV30 | CAWSVLRTLQETQYF | TGTGCCTGGAGTGTACTTCGGACCTTGCAAGAGACCCAGTACTTC
TRBJ2-7 | . | . | TRBV5-3 | CARSIGLFSYEQYF | TGTGCCAGAAGCATAGGACTGTTCTCCTACGAGCAGTACTTC
TRBJ2-3 | . | TRBD1 | TRBV6-4 | CASRQQGGSDTQYF | TGTGCCAGCAGGCAACAGGGGGGATCAGATACGCAGTATTTT
TRBJ2-7 | . | . | TRBV9 | CASSVVGLVLSYEQYF | TGTGCCAGCAGCGTAGTGGGTCTAGTTCTTTCCTACGAGCAGTACTTC
TRBJ1-5 | . | TRBD1 | TRBV7-8 | CASSLGDRVQGPQHF | TGTGCCAGCAGCTTAGGGGACAGAGTCCAAGGGCCCCAGCATTTT
TRBJ2-5 | . | TRBD1 | TRBV19 | CASTTRTGTGGETQYF | TGTGCCAGTACGACCCGGACCGGGACAGGGGGGGAGACCCAGTACTTC
TRBJ1-1 | once | . | TRBV7-2 | CASSTPQRGTEAFF | TGTGCCAGCAGCACACCCCAAAGGGGAACTGAAGCTTTCTTT
TRBJ2-7 | once | . | TRBV25-1 | CASSSGGSYEQYF | TGTGCCAGCAGCTCAGGGGGGTCCTACGAGCAGTACTTC
TRBJ2-1 | many | TRBD1 | TRBV6-1 | CASSEDRVRNEQFF | TGTGCCAGCAGTGAGGACAGGGTAAGGAATGAGCAGTTCTTC
TRBJ1-1 | many | . | TRBV5-1 | CASSLGLTMNTEAFF | TGCGCCAGCAGCTTGGGGCTGACGATGAACACTGAAGCTTTCTTT
TRBJ2-3 | . | . | TRBV5-1 | CASSLALDPTDTQYF | TGCGCCAGCAGCTTGGCCTTGGATCCCACAGATACGCAGTATTTT
TRBJ2-3 | many | . | TRBV18 | CASSPEMNTQYF | TGTGCCAGCTCTCCTGAGATGAATACGCAGTATTTT
TRBJ2-7 | . | . | TRBV7-9 | CASSLAIIPYEQYF | TGTGCCAGCAGCTTAGCGATTATCCCCTACGAGCAGTACTTC
TRBJ1-5 | . | . | TRBV30 | CAWRGQAQNQPQHF | TGTGCCTGGAGGGGGCAGGCCCAAAATCAGCCCCAGCATTTT
TRBJ1-2 | . | . | TRBV28 | CASSLGSTRYGYTF | TGTGCCAGCAGTTTAGGGTCGACTCGCTATGGCTACACCTTC
TRBJ2-2 | . | TRBD1 | TRBV5-4 | CASSLRNRGMAGELFF | TGTGCCAGCAGCCTCCGGAACAGGGGTATGGCCGGGGAGCTGTTTTTT
TRBJ2-3 | . | . | TRBV7-3 | CASSPLRVGDGTDTQYF | TGTGCCAGCAGCCCCCTTAGGGTCGGGGATGGGACAGATACGCAGTATTTT
TRBJ1-1 | . | . | TRBV5-4 | CASRILSGPKNTEAFF | TGTGCCAGCAGGATCCTATCCGGGCCGAAGAACACTGAAGCTTTCTTT
TRBJ2-7 | . | TRBD1 | TRBV7-9 | CASSSDRVIYEQYF | TGTGCCAGCAGCTCCGACAGGGTTATCTACGAGCAGTACTTC
TRBJ2-1 | . | . | TRBV2 | CASSLDSNEQFF | TGTGCCAGCAGCCTAGACAGCAATGAGCAGTTCTTC
TRBJ2-5 | once | . | TRBV6-1 | CASSASPGTPLGETQYF | TGTGCCAGCAGTGCCAGCCCGGGGACTCCCCTTGGAGAGACCCAGTACTTC
TRBJ2-5 | . | . | TRBV6-1 | CASALRADETQYF | TGTGCCAGCGCTCTCAGGGCTGACGAGACCCAGTACTTC
TRBJ1-1 | . | . | TRBV5-4 | CASRRESEAFF | TGTGCCAGCAGACGGGAAAGTGAAGCTTTCTTT
TRBJ1-1 | . | . | TRBV29-1 | CSASGTGGVRTEAFF | TGCAGCGCCTCAGGAACTGGAGGGGTACGGACTGAAGCTTTCTTT
TRBJ1-1 | . | . | TRBV9 | CASSGGLNTEAFF | TGTGCCAGCAGCGGGGGTCTGAACACTGAAGCTTTCTTT
TRBJ2-7 | . | TRBD1 | TRBV29-1 | CSVGQGAKEQYF | TGCAGCGTTGGGCAGGGGGCGAAGGAGCAGTACTTC
TRBJ1-2 | . | TRBD1 | TRBV28 | CASTIRGNVGYTF | TGTGCCAGCACCATCAGGGGGAACGTTGGCTACACCTTC
TRBJ2-1 | . | . | TRBV13 | CASSQVGGAANYNEQFF | TGTGCCAGCAGCCAGGTAGGGGGGGCCGCAAACTACAATGAGCAGTTCTTC
TRBJ1-3 | . | . | TRBV11-1 | CASSLALSGNTIYF | TGTGCCAGCAGCTTGGCACTCTCTGGAAACACCATATATTTT
TRBJ2-5 | . | . | TRBV15 | CATSRSPSRETQYF | TGTGCCACCAGCCGATCTCCATCTAGAGAGACCCAGTACTTC
TRBJ2-7 | . | TRBD1 | TRBV5-1 | CASRDRDAPSAEYF | TGCGCCAGTCGGGACAGGGACGCGCCCTCCGCCGAGTACTTC
TRBJ1-5 | . | TRBD1 | TRBV5-6 | CASSPSTGDSNQPQHF | TGTGCCAGCAGCCCCTCCACAGGGGATAGCAATCAGCCCCAGCATTTT
TRBJ2-5 | many | . | TRBV7-9 | CASSNQETQYF | TGTGCCAGCAGCAACCAAGAGACCCAGTACTTC
TRBJ2-2 | . | TRBD1 | TRBV27 | CASSSRTGNTGELFF | TGTGCCAGCAGTTCAAGGACAGGGAACACCGGGGAGCTGTTTTTT
TRBJ2-1 | . | TRBD2 | TRBV5-1 | CASSLGGRGYNEQFF | TGCGCCAGCAGCTTGGGCGGGAGAGGCTACAATGAGCAGTTCTTC
TRBJ2-7 | . | . | TRBV11-2 | CASSGGEGPGYEQYF | TGTGCCAGCAGCGGCGGCGAGGGCCCCGGATACGAGCAGTACTTC
TRBJ1-3 | . | . | TRBV7-9 | CASSLTQPSGNTIYF | TGTGCCAGCAGCCTTACTCAGCCCTCTGGAAACACCATATATTTT
TRBJ1-1 | . | . | TRBV18 | CASSPTTGLGTEAFF | TGTGCCAGCTCACCAACTACAGGGTTGGGGACTGAAGCTTTCTTT
TRBJ1-2 | . | . | TRBV14 | CASSHRGESRGAGGYTF | TGTGCCAGCAGCCACCGGGGAGAATCCAGGGGCGCCGGGGGCTACACCTTC
TRBJ1-2 | . | TRBD1 | TRBV6-6 | CASSKDRGYVYTF | TGTGCCAGCAGTAAAGACAGGGGCTACGTTTACACCTTC
TRBJ1-1 | once | . | TRBV19 | CASSALQGTAFF | TGTGCCAGTAGTGCTTTGCAGGGGACAGCTTTCTTT
TRBJ2-2 | . | TRBD1 | TRBV2 | CASRWDSYTGELFF | TGTGCCAGCAGGTGGGACAGTTACACCGGGGAGCTGTTTTTT
TRBJ2-7 | . | TRBD2 | TRBV18 | CASSPGTSYGEQYF | TGTGCCAGCTCACCGGGGACTAGTTATGGCGAGCAGTACTTC